The sequence of this T cell receptor (beta chain) was determined in a study of shared T cell receptors in the human thymus. This CDR3 is 16 amino acids long. Germline CDR1 is MNHEY and CDR2 is SMNVEV (reference sequence). Trimming took 8 bases from V and 4 from J, leaving 20 bases between them. Only in-frame clones appear in the TCRdb table, and some are missing; sequencing was by immunoSEQ multiplex PCR. The table records hundreds of thousands of clones, roughly 88% of them present only once. This same sample was also taken into another study, of human thymus T cells. That report adds: Thymic samples were excised during corrective heart operations.

The chain combines TRBV27 with TRBJ2-2; maybe TRBD2 (7 bases). Specimen: thymocytes. This TCR derives from a boy in the first two years of life with a congenital heart defect. The CDR3 bases are TGTGCCAGCGCCTTCGCCGAGGGGGGGACCACCGGGGAGCTGTTTTTT. This translates into CASAFAEGGTTGELFF.